This TCR beta chain was found in a study of beta chain features in type 1 diabetes. Whole-study results and caveats: In every one of the four CD4+ subsets, TCRB CDR3s were moderately but significantly shorter in Type 1 diabetes patients.

The authors sorted CD4+ naive, central memory, regulatory and stem cell-like memory cells via CD45RO/CCR7/CD25/CD127/CD95/CD27. In all sorted populations, purity surpassed 95%. All of the isolated RNA was reverse transcribed, so expressed TCRB transcripts were sequenced. Assay used: immunoSEQ multiplex PCR; TCRdb lists only in-frame clones, some missing. The data show over 700,000 clones, roughly 15% seen once. This clone was observed a handful of times. Its antigen is unidentified. Trimming cost V 5 bases and J 3 bases, with 14 bases left between them. Germline loops: CDR1 PRHDT, CDR2 FYEKMQ (reference sequence). This CDR3 region has 15 residues.

The receptor's source is a woman aged 18-30 years in good health. Specimen: naive CD4+ T cells from blood. V and J are TRBV13 and TRBJ2-1; the D is unclear. The CDR3 loop reads CASSPDKALYNEQFF. The CDR3 DNA reads as TGTGCCAGCAGCCCAGACAAGGCGCTCTACAATGAGCAGTTCTTC. Supplemented by reference TRBV13 and TRBJ2-1, the full variable domain reads AAGVIQSPRHLIKEKRETATLKCYPIPRHDTVYWYQQGPGQDPQFLISFYEKMQSDKGSIPDRFSAQQFSDYHSELNMSSLELGDSALYFCASSPDKALYNEQFFGPGTRLTVL.